The sequence of this TCR beta chain was determined in a study of read filtering for tumor transcriptome and immune sequencing. The table lists this clonotype with a few counts. This CDR3 is built from 15 residues. In germline, CDR1 is ENHRY, CDR2 SYGVKD. V lost 3 bases to trimming and J lost 5 bases, with 13 bases between them. The library was built from 400 ng RNA with molecular barcoded adaptors for alpha/delta and beta/gamma chains. TCRdb reprocessed the reads with MiXCR, giving one entry per CDR3 protein. This table has about 54,000 distinct CDR3 sequences, roughly an eighth appearing once. Source material: a population of CD138-negative cells sorted from bone marrow. The sequence derives from a donor older than 35 with multiple myeloma. The gene calls are TRBV10-3 and TRBJ2-2, with TRBD1 as a possible D gene (6 bases). CDR3 in amino acids: CAISDVGAKTGELFF. CDR3 nucleotide sequence: TGTGCCATCAGTGACGTGGGGGCCAAGACCGGGGAGCTGTTTTTT.